This section outlines one TCR beta chain sequence together with its context. Germline V gene lookup returns CDR1 ENHRY and CDR2 SYGVKD. V gave up 2 bases and J gave up 1 base, with 8 bases separating them. The CDR3 consists of 14 residues. Data came from immunoSEQ multiplex PCR; TCRdb stores just in-frame clones and leaves some out. The repertoire holds around 85,000 clones, about 89% seen once, with 7.5% to 8% in the top ten. The data are from a study of control samples from healthy donors and cancer patients. This TCR came from an older woman in good health. The specimen sequenced was blood. J is TRBJ1-1 and V is TRBV10-3; unclear D gene. CDR3 protein: CAISETLGNTEAFF. The CDR3 coding sequence is TGTGCCATCAGTGAGACGCTTGGGAACACTGAAGCTTTCTTT.